The rows below give T cell receptor beta chains drawn from one sample of a study of monozygotic twins with inflammatory bowel disease. One entry per CDR3 protein, without DNA, is what TCRdb gives after re-calling the 5' RACE reads. The listing contains 350,000 to 400,000 distinct CDR3 sequences. Sequenced sample: blood. The receptor source for this set is a human donor with ulcerative colitis or Crohn's disease, or a healthy co-twin of an affected twin (not recorded which). CDR3s include the opening cysteine and the closing phenylalanine or tryptophan.

TRBV4-1	TRBJ2-2	CASRGLRTSGGPTSGELFF
TRBV12-3/TRBV12-4	TRBJ2-2	CASSLDQAGELFF
TRBV7-2	TRBJ2-7	CASSKTSGSYEQYF
TRBV20-1	TRBJ1-6	CSATNLQVVNSPLHF
TRBV6-5	TRBJ2-1	CASNFRGGYNEQFF
TRBV3-1	TRBJ2-2	CASSQDLRGPTGELFF
TRBV12-3/TRBV12-4	TRBJ1-1	CASRTGRLGNTEAFF
TRBV7-8	TRBJ2-3	CASSRAGATSTDTQYF
TRBV19	TRBJ2-3	CASSLYILTDTQYF
TRBV7-2	TRBJ1-2	CASSFGGRDYGYTF
TRBV5-1	TRBJ2-5	CASSLSRGLETQYF
TRBV5-1	TRBJ1-3	CASSNSGNTIYF
TRBV5-1	TRBJ2-7	CASSDRDGALEYF
TRBV5-1	TRBJ2-3	CASSSQTGVPTDTQYF
TRBV28	TRBJ1-2	CASSFGTGWGYTF
TRBV9	TRBJ1-1	CASSVEDRHTEAFF
TRBV9	TRBJ1-3	CASSFQGGVGNTIYF
TRBV20-1	TRBJ1-2	CSASHNRGGKDGYTF
TRBV15	TRBJ2-1	CATSRDPAREHEQFF
TRBV9	TRBJ1-4	CASSVEDGTGREKLFF
TRBV27	TRBJ2-2	CASLRDTPGTGELFF
TRBV10-3	TRBJ2-3	CAISRAPQDTQYF
TRBV29-1	TRBJ2-7	CSVEDFGPLGFYEQYF
TRBV12-3/TRBV12-4	TRBJ2-7	CASSWAIGDYEQYF